These 32 T cell receptor beta chains originate from one sample sequenced in a study of shared clonotypes between healthy human individuals. Profiling relied on immunoSEQ multiplex PCR, and the TCRdb table lists in-frame clones only, not all of them. The repertoire holds more than 2,000,000 clones, with 90% to 95% as singletons. Sequenced input: naive CD4+ T cells from PBMCs. Subset denoted: CD45RA+ positively selected. These receptors were taken from a man aged 18-30 years in good health. Some clones in this sample may be carry-over from other donors' samples.

This chain connects TRBV9 to TRBJ2-1; 12 bases match TRBD2. The CDR3 covers 15 residues. V lost 4 bases and J lost 5; bases outside the gene matches: 4. CDR1 is SGDLS, CDR2 YYNGEE, per germline. In DNA form, the CDR3 reads TGTGCCAGCAGCCAGACTAGCGGGAGAAACAATGAGCAGTTCTTC. Protein: CASSQTSGRNNEQFF.

This clone appeared a single time. The rearrangement uses TRBV5-1 and TRBJ1-1; no reliable D call. This CDR3 spans 15 amino acids. Germline V gives CDR1 SGHRS, CDR2 YFSETQ. Trimming cost V 1 base and J 0 bases, with 10 bases left between them. Here the CDR3 reads CASSLTQRMNTEAFF. For the CDR3, the DNA is TGCGCCAGCAGCTTGACACAGCGCATGAACACTGAAGCTTTCTTT.

The V and J genes are TRBV6-5 and TRBJ2-1; maybe TRBD2 (6 bases). There are 15 residues in the CDR3. CDR1 is MNHEY, CDR2 SVGAGI, per germline. V lost 6 bases, J lost 1 base, and 13 bases lay in between. The CDR3 nucleotides are TGTGCCAGCAGGGACGACGGGGGATCCTACAATGAGCAGTTCTTC. Amino acids: CASRDDGGSYNEQFF.

J is TRBJ1-2 and V is TRBV5-1; D remains ambiguous. There are 14 residues in the CDR3. V was trimmed by 0 bases and J by 8 bases, leaving 14 bases between them. Germline V gene sequence: CDR1 SGHRS, CDR2 YFSETQ. The CDR3 spells CASSLDGEQRGYTF. CDR3 sequence (DNA): TGCGCCAGCAGCTTGGATGGGGAGCAGAGGGGCTACACCTTC.

The chain is built from TRBV27 and TRBJ2-3; TRBD1 matches at 7 bases. CDR3 length equals 15 residues. Per germline, CDR1 MNHEY and CDR2 SMNVEV (reference sequence). V lost 2 bases, J lost 0 bases, and 2 bases stayed unmatched. The CDR3 bases are TGTGCCAGCAGTTTACCAGGGGGTAGCACAGATACGCAGTATTTT. This codes for CASSLPGGSTDTQYF.

The chain uses TRBV5-1 and TRBJ1-1, with 8 bases identical to TRBD1. With 7 bases clipped from V and 5 bases from J, the junction kept 7 bases outside the gene matches. CDR1 SGHRS and CDR2 YFSETQ come from the germline V gene. The CDR3 covers 13 residues. The CDR3 protein is CASRQGRGTEAFF. The CDR3 DNA follows: TGCGCCAGCCGACAGGGGAGGGGGACTGAAGCTTTCTTT.

The sample holds one count of this clone. V is TRBV7-2 and J is TRBJ2-3; D is uncertain. CDR1 is SGHTA, CDR2 FQGNSA, per germline. The CDR3 covers 14 residues. Trimming took off 3 bases at V and 0 bases at J, with 7 bases between the two ends. CDR3 amino acids: CASSFSPSTDTQYF. The CDR3, as DNA: TGTGCCAGCAGCTTCAGTCCTAGCACAGATACGCAGTATTTT.

The V gene is TRBV5-1, the J gene TRBJ2-7; 8 bases map to TRBD1. Germline assignment: CDR1 SGHRS and CDR2 YFSETQ. The CDR3 spans 14 residues. The trim removed 3 bases at V and 5 bases at J, leaving 7 bases unmatched. This CDR3 is CASSSSTGANEQYF. DNA for the CDR3: TGCGCCAGCAGCTCTTCGACAGGGGCAAACGAGCAGTACTTC. Variable domain in full (rest from reference TRBV5-1 and TRBJ2-7): KAGVTQTPRYLIKTRGQQVTLSCSPISGHRSVSWYQQTPGQGLQFLFEYFSETQRNKGNFPGRFSGRQFSNSRSEMNVSTLELGDSALYLCASSSSTGANEQYFGPGTRLTVT.

The V call is TRBV9, the J call TRBJ2-2; tentative D call: TRBD2 (5 bases). This CDR3 comprises 17 residues. The V end was cut by 4 bases, the J end by 2 bases, with 18 bases between. The V gene's germline CDR1 is SGDLS and CDR2 YYNGEE. DNA for the CDR3: TGTGCCAGCAGCTCCTCGCCCGGGAACTTCAACACCGGGGAGCTGTTTTTT. Amino acid sequence: CASSSSPGNFNTGELFF.

The chain recombines TRBV5-4 with TRBJ2-7, with 12 positions matching TRBD2. The V and J ends lost 4 bases and 5 bases, in that order; junction bases with no gene match: 4. This CDR3 comprises 14 residues. CDR1 and CDR2 (germline): SGHNT, YYREEE (reference sequence). The CDR3 DNA follows: TGTGCCAGCAGCCAGACTAGCGGGAGCCACGAGCAGTACTTC. Protein: CASSQTSGSHEQYF.

In the case of this clone: Other nucleotide sequences in the sample specify the same CDR3. The genes are TRBV9 and TRBJ2-1; D unresolved. Trimming shortened V by 0 bases and J by 3 bases, and 4 bases separated the two germline ends. CDR1 SGDLS and CDR2 YYNGEE come from the germline V gene. The CDR3 loop spans 13 amino acids. DNA for the CDR3: TGTGCCAGCAGCGTAGCCGACTACAATGAGCAGTTCTTC. This translates into CASSVADYNEQFF.

This chain uses TRBV18 with TRBJ2-3; the D is unclear. The CDR3 length is 15 residues. Trimming cost V 0 bases and J 5 bases, with 12 bases left between them. CDR1 is KGHSH, CDR2 LQKENI, per germline. Here the CDR3 DNA reads TGTGCCAGCTCACCACCAGTAGCTAGTGAAGATACGCAGTATTTT. Translated: CASSPPVASEDTQYF.

The chain recombines TRBV2 with TRBJ2-7; D is perhaps TRBD1 (6 bases). V lost 6 bases and J lost 0, with 12 bases in between. The CDR3 length is 14 residues. Germline V CDR1 and CDR2: SNHLY, FYNNEI. DNA for the CDR3: TGTGCCAGCAGGGGGGCAGGGAACTCCTACGAGCAGTACTTC. It translates to CASRGAGNSYEQYF.

Turning to this clone: Because the CDR3's place on the DNA is in doubt, the DNA is left out and the CDR3 is given as listed by TCRdb. The genes are TRBV7-6 and TRBJ2-7; the listed D gene, TRBD1, was not tested against the DNA. Germline V gene data show CDR1 as SGHVS and CDR2 as FNYEAQ. The CDR3 is 17 amino acids in total, end residues counted. CDR3 in amino acids: CATYHCLDRRLYYEQYF.

V gene TRBV28 combines with J gene TRBJ2-7; the match to TRBD2 covers 9 bases. This CDR3 has 15 residues. V gave up 1 base and J gave up 9 bases; unmatched junction bases: 10. Germline CDR1 is MDHEN and CDR2 is SYDVKM. In nucleotides, the CDR3 is TGTGCCAGCAGTTTATTGCGGGAGGGCCCCACTGTGCAGTACTTC. Translating it yields CASSLLREGPTVQYF. The whole variable domain, filled in from reference TRBV28 and TRBJ2-7, reads DVKVTQSSRYLVKRTGEKVFLECVQDMDHENMFWYRQDPGLGLRLIYFSYDVKMKEKGDIPEGYSVSREKKERFSLILESASTNQTSMYLCASSLLREGPTVQYFGPGTRLTVT.

This chain joins TRBV10-3 and TRBJ2-2; 8 bases fit TRBD1. CDR1 and CDR2 from the germline V gene are ENHRY and SYGVKD. Unmatched junction bases numbered 9, after V lost 6 bases and J lost 6 bases. The CDR3 is 15 residues long. In nucleotides, the CDR3 is TGTGCCATCAGGGGGTCAGGACAGGGTGCCGGGGAGCTGTTTTTT. Protein: CAIRGSGQGAGELFF.

The chain links TRBV4-1 to TRBJ2-5; 7 bases are a match to TRBD2. This CDR3 region has 17 residues. Per germline, CDR1 MGHRA and CDR2 YSYEKL. After removal of 4 bases from V and 7 bases from J, the junction contained 18 bases not matched to a gene. CDR3 sequence: CASSPRLDGRTSGTQYF. In DNA form, the CDR3 reads TGCGCCAGCAGCCCGAGACTGGACGGGAGGACGAGTGGGACCCAGTACTTC.

A note on this clone: The sample contains more than one DNA sequence encoding this CDR3. The genes are TRBV6-5 and TRBJ1-2; the match to TRBD1 covers 8 bases. The V gene end was trimmed by 0 bases and the J gene end by 7 bases; junction bases not matched to a gene: 4. The CDR3 is 14 residues long. Germline V gene sequence: CDR1 MNHEY, CDR2 SVGAGI. The CDR3 region has the DNA TGTGCCAGCAGTTACTCCCAGGGGGCAGGTGGCTACACCTTC. It specifies CASSYSQGAGGYTF.

Notes on this clone: This specimen includes other DNA sequences encoding the same CDR3. The rearrangement uses TRBV10-3 and TRBJ1-2; TRBD1 matches at 7 bases. Germline assignment: CDR1 ENHRY and CDR2 SYGVKD. This CDR3 spans 13 amino acids. With V trimmed by 3 bases and J by 3 bases, 1 base remained unmatched. The CDR3 spells CAISDRGDYGYTF. DNA of the CDR3: TGTGCCATCAGTGACAGGGGGGACTATGGCTACACCTTC.

Only one count was recorded for this clone. The rearrangement joins TRBV30 to TRBJ2-1; no firm D call. V shed 0 bases and J shed 1 base, with 16 bases lying between them. The CDR3 length is 17 residues. The V gene's germline CDR1 is GTSNPN and CDR2 SVGIG (reference sequence). The CDR3 DNA follows: TGTGCCTGGAGTGTAACCATTTGGAAGGGATCCTACAATGAGCAGTTCTTC. Its protein product is CAWSVTIWKGSYNEQFF.

Concerning this clone itself: Other DNA sequences in the sample encode the same CDR3. The gene calls are TRBV5-1 and TRBJ2-2; D uncertain. The CDR3 consists of 14 residues. Germline V gene data show CDR1 as SGHRS and CDR2 as YFSETQ. V was shortened by 0 bases and J by 2 bases, with 5 bases between the two germline ends. The CDR3: CASSLVPNTGELFF. In DNA, the CDR3 is TGCGCCAGCAGCTTGGTCCCTAACACCGGGGAGCTGTTTTTT.

The chain couples TRBV30 to TRBJ2-7, with TRBD2 matching 7 bases. This CDR3 is built from 14 residues. Germline V gene lookup returns CDR1 GTSNPN and CDR2 SVGIG (reference sequence). V shed 5 bases and J 3 bases; nucleotides not matched to a gene: 10. The CDR3 sequence is CAWGITGLIYEQYF. The CDR3 region has the DNA TGTGCCTGGGGCATCACGGGACTAATCTACGAGCAGTACTTC.

The chain links TRBV7-7 to TRBJ2-2, with 9 nucleotides matching TRBD2. V gave up 5 bases and J gave up 3 bases; unmatched junction bases: 10. The CDR3 has 17 amino acids. The germline CDR1 and CDR2 sequences are SSHAT and FNYEAQ (reference sequence). The chain's CDR3 is CASSPGSGTSHTGELFF. The DNA for the CDR3 is TGTGCCAGCAGCCCGGGGTCGGGGACTAGCCACACCGGGGAGCTGTTTTTT.

V is TRBV7-9 and J is TRBJ2-3; the match to TRBD1 covers 10 bases. Germline trimming cut 5 bases from V and 5 bases from J; bases unmatched to any gene: 7. CDR1 is SEHNR and CDR2 is FQNEAQ in the germline V gene (reference sequence). CDR3 length equals 15 residues. The CDR3 DNA is TGTGCCAGCAGCAACCGGACAGGGGGTAAAGATACGCAGTATTTT. Translation: CASSNRTGGKDTQYF.

The rearrangement links TRBV4-3 to TRBJ2-1, with D unresolved. The germline V gene has CDR1 LGHNA and CDR2 YSLEER. The CDR3 is made up of 17 amino acids. Trimming stripped 1 base from V and 0 bases from J, with 13 bases between. CDR3 sequence: CASSQGLGPSSYNEQFF. In DNA form, the CDR3 reads TGCGCCAGCAGCCAAGGGTTAGGGCCCAGCTCCTACAATGAGCAGTTCTTC.

This chain uses TRBV5-6 with TRBJ2-1; D might be TRBD2 (6 bases). The V gene's germline CDR1 is SGHDT and CDR2 YYEEEE. Trimming removed 0 bases from V and 7 bases from J, with 17 bases in between. This CDR3 is built from 16 residues. The CDR3 region is CASSLGSSAWGNEQFF. The CDR3 nucleotides read TGTGCCAGCAGCTTGGGGTCTAGCGCTTGGGGGAATGAGCAGTTCTTC.

The V and J genes are TRBV5-4 and TRBJ2-3, with 9 bases lining up with TRBD2. The V gene end was trimmed by 0 bases and the J gene end by 2 bases; junction bases not matched to a gene: 4. Germline CDR1 is SGHNT and CDR2 is YYREEE (reference sequence). The CDR3 runs 16 residues. The DNA for the CDR3 is TGTGCCAGCAGCTTGGCTAGCGGGATTTACACAGATACGCAGTATTTT. Translation: CASSLASGIYTDTQYF.

V usage is TRBV2 and J usage is TRBJ1-2; no definite D call. CDR1 is SNHLY and CDR2 is FYNNEI in the germline V gene. The CDR3 sequence is 13 residues long. Trimming shortened V by 3 bases and J by 4 bases, and 9 bases separated the two germline ends. The CDR3 loop reads CASSERRFYGYTF. The CDR3 DNA reads TGTGCCAGCAGTGAGAGGCGCTTCTATGGCTACACCTTC.

The chain links TRBV6-1 to TRBJ1-4, with a weak D call TRBD1 (6 bases). The CDR3 is 16 residues long. Germline V lookup: CDR1 MNHNS, CDR2 SASEGT. Deletions cut 4 bases from V and 5 bases from J, with 17 bases between. The CDR3 spells CASSVRRGTGNEKLFF. The CDR3 coding sequence is TGTGCCAGCAGTGTACGAAGGGGGACGGGGAATGAAAAACTGTTTTTT.

This clone was recorded once. Additional DNA sequences in this sample encode the identical CDR3. The chain has TRBV5-1 and TRBJ2-7; no firm D call. Trimming cost V 0 bases and J 0 bases, with 7 bases left between them. CDR1 SGHRS and CDR2 YFSETQ come from the germline V gene. The CDR3 runs to 14 residues. The CDR3: CASSLGAASYEQYF. DNA for the CDR3: TGCGCCAGCAGCTTGGGAGCAGCCTCCTACGAGCAGTACTTC.

The rearrangement links TRBV19 to TRBJ1-3; TRBD1 aligns across 9 bases. The CDR3 spans 16 residues. Losses at the gene ends were 5 bases for V and 2 bases for J; bases not matched to a gene: 7. In germline, CDR1 is LNHDA, CDR2 SQIVND (reference sequence). In DNA, the CDR3 is TGTGCCAGTAGTTTCTGGACAGGGGTAACTGGAAACACCATATATTTT. It is translated as CASSFWTGVTGNTIYF.

CDR3 residues: CASSFSSQGQGYTF. The CDR3 DNA reads as TGTGCCAGCAGCTTCAGTTCACAGGGTCAGGGCTACACCTTC. V is TRBV7-3 and J is TRBJ1-2, with D tentatively TRBD1 (6 bases). V lost 3 bases and J lost 8, with 16 bases in between. In germline, CDR1 is SGHTA, CDR2 FQGTGA. The CDR3 has 14 residues.